These 20 T cell receptor beta chains share one sample of origin, sequenced in a study of identical twins (dated by TCRdb to between 2015 and 2016). The library came from 5' RACE. The instrument was an Illumina HiSeq 2000. The public sequencing data were trimmed at Q25 with fastp and processed into clonotypes with MiXCR by TCRdb, which kept only in-frame beta chains. Every CDR3 protein is listed once, alongside the most common genes and DNA of its rows. A total of approximately 620,000 distinct CDR3 sequences appear in this sample, around 8.6% of them only once. The ten largest make up roughly 0.9% of the sample. These same data were also listed under a study on yellow fever vaccine responses in identical twins.

Sequencing used PBMCs. The receptors were gathered from a woman aged 18-29 years in good health.

The chain carries TRBV7-2 and TRBJ2-7; a weak D match, TRBD2 (6 bases). Trimming removed 5 bases at V and 7 bases at J, with 24 bases between. The germline CDR1 and CDR2 sequences are SGHTA and FQGNSA. The CDR3 has 16 residues. DNA for the CDR3: TGTGCCAGCAGCCCCGGCAGGAGGGACGGCGGTTGGGAGCAGTACTTC. Translated, it gives CASSPGRRDGGWEQYF. Filled out from reference TRBV7-2 and TRBJ2-7, the complete variable domain reads GAGVSQSPSNKVTEKGKDVELRCDPISGHTALYWYRQSLGQGLEFLIYFQGNSAPDKSGLPSDRFSAERTGGSVSTLTIQRTQQEDSAVYLCASSPGRRDGGWEQYFGPGTRLTVT.

This clonotype has a handful of counts. The CDR3 nucleotides are TGCAGCGCGGTAAAACAGGGGGCCATGAACACTGAAGCTTTCTTT. Encoded protein: CSAVKQGAMNTEAFF. V is TRBV29-1 and J is TRBJ1-1, with 9 bases lining up with TRBD1. The V gene's germline CDR1 is SQVTM and CDR2 ANQGSEA. The CDR3 covers 15 residues. Losses at the gene ends were 7 bases for V and 0 bases for J; bases not matched to a gene: 9. Variable domain in full (rest from reference TRBV29-1 and TRBJ1-1): SAVISQKPSRDICQRGTSLTIQCQVDSQVTMMFWYRQQPGQSLTLIATANQGSEATYESGFVIDKFPISRPNLTFSTLTVSNMSPEDSSIYLCSAVKQGAMNTEAFFGQGTRLTVV.

There are a few counts of this clonotype. The chain employs TRBV6-1 and TRBJ1-2; a weak D match, TRBD1 (5 bases). The CDR3 consists of 13 residues. V lost 0 bases and J lost 7, with 9 bases in between. Per germline, CDR1 MNHNS and CDR2 SASEGT. The CDR3 bases are TGTGCCAGCAGTGAAGCCGGGGGTCTTGGCTACACCTTC. It yields the protein CASSEAGGLGYTF.

The CDR3 loop is CASSVYRGLNTEAFF. In nucleotides, the CDR3 is TGTGCCAGCAGCGTATACAGGGGTTTGAACACTGAAGCTTTCTTT. The genes are TRBV7-9 and TRBJ1-1; TRBD1 matches at 7 bases. The V gene end was trimmed by 5 bases and the J gene end by 0 bases; junction bases not matched to a gene: 6. CDR3 length: 15 residues. CDR1 and CDR2 from the germline V gene are SEHNR and FQNEAQ (reference sequence).

The chain recombines TRBV14 with TRBJ2-2; 10 bases are a match to TRBD1. Germline values: CDR1 SGHDN, CDR2 FVKESK. There are 14 residues in the CDR3. The ends lost 4 bases at V and 6 bases at J; junction bases unmatched: 2. CDR3 sequence reads: CASSRDRGSGELFF. In nucleotides, the CDR3 is TGTGCCAGCAGCCGGGACAGGGGATCCGGGGAGCTGTTTTTT. Supplemented by reference TRBV14 and TRBJ2-2, the full variable domain reads EAGVTQFPSHSVIEKGQTVTLRCDPISGHDNLYWYRRVMGKEIKFLLHFVKESKQDESGMPNNRFLAERTGGTYSTLKVQPAELEDSGVYFCASSRDRGSGELFFGEGSRLTVL.

The chain links TRBV20-1 to TRBJ1-1; D is undetermined. Trimming shortened V by 1 base and J by 6 bases, and 21 bases separated the two germline ends. The germline V gene has CDR1 DFQATT and CDR2 SNEGSKA (reference sequence). The CDR3 consists of 16 residues. The chain's CDR3 is CSARGARNGDGPEAFF. The CDR3 nucleotides are TGCAGTGCTAGAGGAGCCAGGAATGGGGATGGACCTGAAGCTTTCTTT.

This clonotype is termed medium-sized. This sequence joins TRBV20-1 and TRBJ2-2; either TRBD1 or TRBD2 may supply D (5 bases each). With 5 bases removed from V and 5 bases from J, the gap between germline ends came to 12 bases. The CDR3 extends over 13 amino acids. Germline CDR1 reads DFQATT; CDR2 reads SNEGSKA (reference sequence). In DNA form, the CDR3 reads TGCAGTGCTTCGGGACCTGGGACCGGGGAGCTGTTTTTT. Protein: CSASGPGTGELFF.

In its sample, this clonotype was seen a few times. This chain uses TRBV24-1 with TRBJ2-3; 7 bases line up with TRBD2. CDR3 length: 15 amino acids. V trimming: 3 bases; J trimming: 5 bases; junction bases outside the gene matches: 7. Germline lookup yields CDR1 KGHDR and CDR2 SFDVKD. DNA of the CDR3: TGTGCCACCAGTGATCCGGGACTATCAGGAGATACGCAGTATTTT. Translated: CATSDPGLSGDTQYF.

The chain is built from TRBV24-1 and TRBJ1-5; D not resolved. This CDR3 region has 15 residues. CDR1 is KGHDR and CDR2 is SFDVKD in the germline V gene. Trimming removed 3 bases from V and 0 bases from J, with 8 bases in between. This CDR3 reads CATSDGVTSNQPQHF. The CDR3 coding sequence is TGTGCCACCAGTGATGGGGTGACTAGCAATCAGCCCCAGCATTTT.

The rearrangement links TRBV6-5 to TRBJ2-3; D not resolved. The CDR3 length is 13 residues. Germline V gene data show CDR1 as MNHEY and CDR2 as SVGAGI. Trimming shortened V by 0 bases and J by 6 bases, and 7 bases separated the two germline ends. The CDR3 bases are TGTGCCAGCAGTTACTCCTGGACGGATACGCAGTATTTT. Its protein is CASSYSWTDTQYF.

CDR3: CASSDSSGSGDTQYF. The DNA for the CDR3 is TGTGCCAGCAGTGACTCTAGCGGGAGTGGGGATACGCAGTATTTT. The chain employs TRBV6-4 and TRBJ2-3, with 9 bases fitting TRBD2. CDR3 length: 15 amino acids. V was pared by 0 bases and J by 6 bases, with 4 bases of the junction left unmatched. CDR1 MRHNA and CDR2 SNTAGT come from the germline V gene.

V is TRBV28 and J is TRBJ2-2; tentatively, D is TRBD1 (5 bases). CDR1 is MDHEN, CDR2 SYDVKM, per germline. CDR3 size: 16 residues. V lost 11 bases and J 0 bases, leaving 19 bases between the germline ends. CDR3 in amino acids: CAVQETETSNTGELFF. CDR3 DNA: TGTGCCGTTCAAGAGACAGAAACCTCGAACACCGGGGAGCTGTTTTTT.

At least ten counts were recorded for this clonotype. The J gene is TRBJ2-7, the V gene TRBV5-1, with D unclear. CDR1 and CDR2 from the germline V gene are SGHRS and YFSETQ. CDR3 size: 12 residues. The V end was cut by 6 bases, the J end by 2 bases, with 9 bases between. CDR3 DNA: TGCGCCAGCACGGGCCATACCTACGAGCAGTACTTC. Protein: CASTGHTYEQYF.

This clonotype was detected a few times. The V call is TRBV7-6, the J call TRBJ1-3; no clear D. CDR3 length: 13 residues. CDR1 is SGHVS and CDR2 is FNYEAQ in the germline V gene. Trimming stripped 5 bases from V and 0 bases from J, with 5 bases between. The CDR3 DNA sequence: TGTGCCAGCAGCGCCAACTCTGGAAACACCATATATTTT. It encodes CASSANSGNTIYF.

Ten or more counts support this clonotype. The chain recombines TRBV7-9 with TRBJ2-1; a possible D gene is TRBD1 (6 bases). This CDR3 contains 14 residues. From germline, CDR1 is SEHNR and CDR2 FQNEAQ (reference sequence). V was clipped by 4 bases and J by 2 bases, with 9 bases between them. This CDR3 reads CASSSWTAYNEQFF. DNA for the CDR3: TGTGCCAGCAGCTCCTGGACAGCCTACAATGAGCAGTTCTTC.

The chain uses TRBV2 and TRBJ2-1, with 8 nucleotides matching TRBD1. In germline, CDR1 is SNHLY, CDR2 FYNNEI. V shed 2 bases and J 8 bases; nucleotides not matched to a gene: 8. This CDR3 is built from 15 residues. The CDR3 here is CASSEFGTGVDEQFF. CDR3 nucleotide sequence: TGTGCCAGCAGTGAATTCGGGACAGGTGTGGATGAGCAGTTCTTC.

The rearrangement links TRBV7-8 to TRBJ2-7; the match to TRBD2 covers 10 bases. J gave up 4 bases and V 5 bases, and 5 bases lay outside the gene matches. The CDR3 has 14 amino acids. Looked up from germline, CDR1 is SGHVS and CDR2 is FQNEAQ. CDR3 in amino acids: CASSITSGTYEQYF. In nucleotides, the CDR3 is TGTGCCAGCAGCATCACTAGCGGGACGTACGAGCAGTACTTC. Together with reference TRBV7-8 and TRBJ2-7, the CDR3 gives the full variable domain: GAGVSQSPRYKVAKRGQDVALRCDPISGHVSLFWYQQALGQGPEFLTYFQNEAQLDKSGLPSDRFFAERPEGSVSTLKIQRTQQEDSAVYLCASSITSGTYEQYFGPGTRLTVT.

This chain's CDR3 is CASSPRPGGAAGELFF. CDR3 in DNA: TGTGCCAGCAGCCCCCGCCCCGGGGGGGCTGCCGGGGAGCTGTTTTTT. This chain connects TRBV7-2 to TRBJ2-2, with TRBD2 matching 8 bases. Unmatched junction bases numbered 11, after V lost 5 bases and J lost 6 bases. The germline V gene has CDR1 SGHTA and CDR2 FQGNSA. CDR3 length: 16 amino acids. Full variable domain (rest looked up from reference TRBV7-2 and TRBJ2-2): GAGVSQSPSNKVTEKGKDVELRCDPISGHTALYWYRQSLGQGLEFLIYFQGNSAPDKSGLPSDRFSAERTGGSVSTLTIQRTQQEDSAVYLCASSPRPGGAAGELFFGEGSRLTVL.

This sequence joins TRBV7-6 and TRBJ2-1; TRBD2 matches at 15 bases. Germline V CDR1 and CDR2: SGHVS, FNYEAQ. This CDR3 contains 16 residues. J lost 7 bases, V lost 5 bases, and 6 bases had no gene match. CDR3 loop: CASSLRGTSGGNEQFF. Here the CDR3 DNA reads TGTGCCAGCAGCCTAAGAGGGACTAGCGGGGGGAATGAGCAGTTCTTC.

Only a few counts were recorded for this clonotype. V gene TRBV6-1 combines with J gene TRBJ2-5; the match to TRBD1 covers 8 bases. The CDR3 is made up of 14 amino acids. Germline V gene data show CDR1 as MNHNS and CDR2 as SASEGT. V lost 8 bases to trimming and J lost 1 base; unmatched junction nucleotides: 6. The CDR3 is CASVIQGAQETQYF. DNA for the CDR3: TGTGCCAGCGTCATTCAGGGGGCCCAAGAGACCCAGTACTTC.